These 19 T cell receptor beta chains were all obtained from the same sample, sequenced in a study of T cells in women clearing cervical HPV infection. Clones were read by immunoSEQ multiplex PCR, and TCRdb kept only the in-frame ones, dropping some. The sample is made up of over 45,000 clones, and the top ten hold roughly 1.6% of it. Sequenced material: blood buffy coat. The receptors originated from a woman aged 18 to 75 with a cervical HPV16 infection that either progressed to CIN3+ or cleared (not recorded which).

Worth noting for this clone: The CDR3 end is not reached by the read, which stops 3 residues before it; the germline J gene fills it in. This chain joins TRBV30 and TRBJ1-4, with unresolved D. Germline V gives CDR1 GTSNPN, CDR2 SVGIG (reference sequence). The CDR3 extends over 16 amino acids. V lost 2 bases, J lost 0 bases, and 13 bases lay in between. The part of the CDR3 DNA that was read is TGTGCCTGGAGTCCCCTAGCGGGTGCAACTAATGAAAAA. Its protein product is CAWSPLAGATNEK. The full CDR3 sequence reads CAWSPLAGATNEKLFF. Filled out from reference TRBV30 and TRBJ1-4, the complete variable domain reads SQTIHQWPATLVQPVGSPLSLECTVEGTSNPNLYWYRQAAGRGLQLLFYSVGIGQISSEVPQNLSASRPQDRQFILSSKKLLLSDSGFYLCAWSPLAGATNEKLFFGSGTQLSVL.

CDR3 DNA, as far as it was read: TGTGCCAGCAGCTTCGAAGGGCGCGGGAATTCACCC. Translating it yields CASSFEGRGNSP. The full CDR3 protein is CASSFEGRGNSPLHF. The chain links TRBV5-8 to TRBJ1-6, with unresolved D. From the germline J gene comes the end of the CDR3, since the read stops 3 residues before it. The germline gives CDR1 SGHTS, CDR2 YDEGEE. The V and J ends lost 2 bases and 7 bases respectively, with 13 bases between them. CDR3 length: 15 residues.

As regards this clone: The CDR3 extends 3 residues past the end of the read, so its final part is completed from the germline J gene. The chain couples TRBV7-9 to TRBJ2-1, with 8 bases lining up with TRBD1. V trimming: 3 bases; J trimming: 7 bases; junction bases outside the gene matches: 5. In germline, CDR1 is SEHNR, CDR2 FQNEAQ (reference sequence). This CDR3 contains 14 residues. The sequenced part of the CDR3 DNA is TGTGCCAGCAGCTTGAGGACAGGGACTAATGAG. Its protein is CASSLRTGTNE. The entire CDR3 reads CASSLRTGTNEQFF.

Notes on this clone: Read coverage stops 3 residues before the CDR3 terminus; the germline J gene supplies the remainder. The V and J genes are TRBV5-1 and TRBJ2-2; TRBD2 matches at 13 bases. The CDR3 runs to 16 residues. Per the germline V gene, CDR1 is SGHRS and CDR2 is YFSETQ. V lost 3 bases to trimming and J lost 4 bases; unmatched junction nucleotides: 3. Partial CDR3 DNA: TGCGCCAGCAGCTCTCGGACTAGCGGGGGCACCGGGGAG. The encoded protein is CASSSRTSGGTGE. The full CDR3 protein reads CASSSRTSGGTGELFF.

Comment on this clone: The CDR3 end falls 3 residues outside the read, so it is completed with the germline J gene. This chain connects TRBV6-1 to TRBJ2-1, with TRBD2 matching 10 bases. There are 13 residues in the CDR3. The V gene's germline CDR1 is MNHNS and CDR2 SASEGT. V lost 4 bases and J lost 9; bases outside the gene matches: 3. CDR3 DNA, as far as it was read: TGTGCCAGCAGTGGGAGCGGGAGGGGTGAG. This sequence encodes CASSGSGRGE. The entire CDR3 reads CASSGSGRGEQFF.

With regard to this clone: The CDR3 is cut off 3 residues early in the read; its end comes from the germline J gene. The J gene is TRBJ2-7, the V gene TRBV2; TRBD1 agrees at 10 bases. The CDR3 spans 12 residues. The trim removed 6 bases at V and 5 bases at J, leaving 1 base unmatched. Germline V gene sequence: CDR1 SNHLY, CDR2 FYNNEI. CDR3 DNA (partial): TGTGCCAGCAGGGGGACAGGGGACGAG. Translated, it gives CASRGTGDE. The complete CDR3 protein is CASRGTGDEQYF.

As concerns this clone: The read is 3 residues too short to cover the CDR3 end, so that end is filled in from the germline J gene. The chain is built from TRBV12-3 or TRBV12-4 and TRBJ1-4, with D possibly being TRBD1 (6 bases). The V gene lost 2 bases and the J gene lost 7 bases, with 11 bases spanning the gap. The CDR3 has 14 amino acids. The sequenced CDR3 bases are TGTGCCAGCAGTTTAAGGGGGAGAGGTGAAAAA. It codes for CASSLRGRGEK. The full CDR3 protein is CASSLRGRGEKLFF.

Turning to this clone: The read finishes 3 residues shy of the CDR3 end, and the germline J gene is used to complete it. The chain recombines TRBV5-4 with TRBJ1-1, with D perhaps matching TRBD1 (6 bases). Trimming left V 1 base short and J 1 base short, with 14 bases between. This CDR3 is built from 16 residues. The V gene's germline CDR1 is SGHNT and CDR2 YYREEE (reference sequence). CDR3 sequence reads: CASSLPDSAGNTEAFF. The DNA read from the CDR3 is TGTGCCAGCAGCTTGCCGGACAGCGCTGGGAACACTGAA.

Details on this clone: Read coverage stops 3 residues before the CDR3 terminus; the germline J gene supplies the remainder. V usage is TRBV7-2 and J usage is TRBJ2-7; D possibly uses TRBD1 or TRBD2 (7 bases each). Germline CDR1 and CDR2: SGHTA and FQGNSA. CDR3 length: 15 residues. Trimming removed 6 bases from V and 5 bases from J, with 20 bases in between. The CDR3: CASSLYTTGRDEQYF. CDR3 bases read: TGTGCCAGCAGTTTATATACGACAGGGAGGGACGAG.

Note on this clone: The DNA ends 3 residues before the CDR3 does, and the rest of the CDR3 is filled in from the germline J gene. V gene TRBV7-2 combines with J gene TRBJ2-7; TRBD1 agrees at 9 bases. V lost 0 bases to trimming and J lost 5 bases; unmatched junction nucleotides: 5. CDR1 is SGHTA, CDR2 FQGNSA, per germline. The CDR3 is made up of 15 amino acids. CDR3 protein: CASSLAWTGVHEQYF. CDR3 DNA (partial): TGTGCCAGCAGCTTAGCTTGGACAGGGGTCCACGAG.

As for this clone: The read finishes 3 residues shy of the CDR3 end, and the germline J gene is used to complete it. This chain links TRBV5-1 with TRBJ2-3; 8 nucleotides line up with TRBD1. In germline, CDR1 is SGHRS, CDR2 YFSETQ. V was clipped by 4 bases and J by 3 bases; unmatched bases: 7. The CDR3 length is 15 residues. The sequenced CDR3 bases are TGCGCCAGCAGCGCCGGACAGGGTGGGACAGATACG. This codes for CASSAGQGGTDT. In full, the CDR3 is CASSAGQGGTDTQYF. Looking up the rest from reference TRBV5-1 and TRBJ2-3 gives the full variable domain: KAGVTQTPRYLIKTRGQQVTLSCSPISGHRSVSWYQQTPGQGLQFLFEYFSETQRNKGNFPGRFSGRQFSNSRSEMNVSTLELGDSALYLCASSAGQGGTDTQYFGPGTRLTVL.

Notes on this clone: The missing CDR3 end, 3 residues past where the read stops, is filled in from the germline J gene. The gene calls are TRBV29-1 and TRBJ2-3; D remains unclear. The V end was cut by 5 bases, the J end by 2 bases, with 14 bases between. Germline values: CDR1 SQVTM, CDR2 ANQGSEA. CDR3 length: 14 amino acids. CDR3 protein: CSVPGRLHTDTQYF. The CDR3 DNA, read in part, is TGCAGCGTTCCTGGGCGCCTCCACACAGATACG.

A note on this clone: Sequencing ends 3 residues short of the CDR3 end; the germline J gene provides the rest. V is TRBV27 and J is TRBJ1-1, with 7 bases identical to TRBD1. The CDR3 sequence is 16 residues long. V dropped 6 bases and J dropped 0; count of bases not matched to a gene: 10. Germline V gene data show CDR1 as MNHEY and CDR2 as SMNVEV (reference sequence). CDR3 bases read: TGTGCCAGCAGGAGACAGGGTATGACTGTGAACACTGAA. It codes for CASRRQGMTVNTE. Given in full, the CDR3 is CASRRQGMTVNTEAFF.

Note on this clone: Coverage ceases 3 residues before the CDR3 finishes, and the germline J gene fills in the end. The V and J genes are TRBV6-2 or TRBV6-3 and TRBJ1-1, with TRBD1 identical over 8 bases. The ends lost 6 bases at V and 4 bases at J; junction bases unmatched: 4. CDR3 length: 13 amino acids. CDR1 MNHEY and CDR2 SVGEGT come from the germline V gene. CDR3 residues: CASSRGRVTEAFF. The covered CDR3 bases are TGTGCCAGCAGCAGGGGGCGGGTCACTGAA.

A remark on this clone: The read ends 3 residues before the CDR3 terminus; that terminus is restored from the germline J gene. The gene calls are TRBV6-2 or TRBV6-3 and TRBJ2-3; 7 nucleotides match TRBD2. V dropped 6 bases and J dropped 7; count of bases not matched to a gene: 4. This CDR3 comprises 12 residues. Germline CDR1 is MNHEY and CDR2 is SVGEGT. CDR3 amino acids: CASSHSGNTQYF. CDR3 bases read: TGTGCCAGCAGCCACAGCGGGAATACG.

About this clone itself: The read terminates 3 residues ahead of where the CDR3 ends, so the germline J gene completes it. The chain is built from TRBV20-1 and TRBJ2-1; 11 bases line up with TRBD2. V trimming: 2 bases; J trimming: 0 bases; junction bases outside the gene matches: 6. CDR1 is DFQATT, CDR2 SNEGSKA, per germline (reference sequence). The CDR3 runs 17 residues. The covered CDR3 bases are TGCAGTGCTAGATCCCCTAGCGGGAGGCCCTCCTACAATGAG. It translates to CSARSPSGRPSYNE. The entire CDR3 is CSARSPSGRPSYNEQFF.

About this clone itself: Sequencing ends 3 residues short of the CDR3 end; the germline J gene provides the rest. This sequence joins TRBV28 and TRBJ2-5; TRBD1 matches at 7 bases. Unmatched junction bases numbered 1, after V lost 4 bases and J lost 2 bases. This CDR3 is built from 13 residues. The germline gives CDR1 MDHEN, CDR2 SYDVKM. The CDR3 spells CASSWDSQETQYF. The part of the CDR3 DNA that was read is TGTGCCAGCAGTTGGGACAGTCAAGAGACC.

As regards this clone: The read terminates 3 residues before the CDR3 end, so the remaining end is supplied by the germline J gene. The chain is built from TRBV5-4 and TRBJ2-1, with D perhaps matching TRBD2 (5 bases). The CDR3 is 15 residues long. V shed 4 bases and J shed 2 bases, with 13 bases lying between them. CDR1 is SGHNT and CDR2 is YYREEE in the germline V gene (reference sequence). The CDR3 here is CASSKIGDTYNEQFF. The DNA read from the CDR3 is TGTGCCAGCAGCAAAATCGGGGATACCTACAATGAG.

Regarding this clone: The DNA ends 3 residues before the CDR3 does, and the rest of the CDR3 is filled in from the germline J gene. The V gene is TRBV12-3 or TRBV12-4, the J gene TRBJ2-2, with D perhaps TRBD2 (6 bases). The CDR3 is 13 amino acids. V lost 7 bases and J 5 bases, leaving 11 bases between the germline ends. The CDR3 sequence: CASNAGRTGELFF. The CDR3 DNA, read in part, is TGTGCCAGCAACGCGGGGAGAACCGGGGAG.